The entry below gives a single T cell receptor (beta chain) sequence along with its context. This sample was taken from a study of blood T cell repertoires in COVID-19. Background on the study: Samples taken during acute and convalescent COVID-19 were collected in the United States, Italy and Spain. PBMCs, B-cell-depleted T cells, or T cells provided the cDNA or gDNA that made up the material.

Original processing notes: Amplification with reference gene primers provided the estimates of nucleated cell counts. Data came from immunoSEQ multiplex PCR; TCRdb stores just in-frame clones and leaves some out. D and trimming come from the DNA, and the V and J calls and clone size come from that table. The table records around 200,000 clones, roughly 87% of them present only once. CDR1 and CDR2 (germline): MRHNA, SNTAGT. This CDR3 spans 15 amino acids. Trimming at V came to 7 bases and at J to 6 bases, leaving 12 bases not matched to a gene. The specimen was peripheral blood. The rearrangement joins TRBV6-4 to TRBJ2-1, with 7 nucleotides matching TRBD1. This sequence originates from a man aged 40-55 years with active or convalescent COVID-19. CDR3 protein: CASNHRGGFSNEQFF. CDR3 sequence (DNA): TGTGCCAGCAACCACAGGGGTGGGTTTAGCAATGAGCAGTTCTTC.